What follows are 14 T cell receptor beta chains derived from one specimen sequenced in a study of cytomegalovirus exposure and HLA in healthy donors. The primer mix had 60 Vbeta and 13 Jbeta primers. Profiling relied on immunoSEQ multiplex PCR, and the TCRdb table lists in-frame clones only, not all of them. This repertoire shows 170,000 or so clones, roughly 87% found once; its top ten account for around 0.46%. The sample consisted of PBMCs. The receptors were sampled from a woman aged 45-60 years in good health and CMV-seronegative.

This chain connects TRBV7-9 to TRBJ2-5, with TRBD1 identical over 9 bases. After removal of 0 bases from V and 4 bases from J, the junction contained 12 bases not matched to a gene. Germline CDR1 reads SEHNR; CDR2 reads FQNEAQ (reference sequence). The CDR3 spans 18 residues. The CDR3 here is CASSLATVGQGRGETQYF. CDR3 sequence (DNA): TGTGCCAGCAGCTTAGCCACAGTCGGACAGGGGAGGGGAGAGACCCAGTACTTC.

V is TRBV28 and J is TRBJ1-1; 7 bases are shared with TRBD1. The CDR3 length is 13 residues. Germline assignment: CDR1 MDHEN and CDR2 SYDVKM. The V segment lost 6 bases and the J segment 5 bases; nucleotides outside the gene matches: 6. The CDR3 bases are TGTGCCAGCAGACAGGGGCGTTGGACTGAAGCTTTCTTT. This codes for CASRQGRWTEAFF.

CDR3 DNA sequence: TGTGCCAGCAGCGTAGGGCCGTCGGCTAGCGGGAGCTACGAGCAGTACTTC. Translation gives CASSVGPSASGSYEQYF. The chain has TRBV9 and TRBJ2-7; 10 bases map to TRBD2. The CDR3 is 17 amino acids. V shed 0 bases and J 3 bases; nucleotides not matched to a gene: 9. Per the germline V gene, CDR1 is SGDLS and CDR2 is YYNGEE.

The chain combines TRBV2 with TRBJ1-4; D is possibly TRBD1 (5 bases). V shed 8 bases and J shed 5 bases, with 9 bases lying between them. This CDR3 contains 12 residues. Germline loops: CDR1 SNHLY, CDR2 FYNNEI. The CDR3 nucleotides are TGTGCCAGCGGTCGGGGGAATGAAAAACTGTTTTTT. Translating it yields CASGRGNEKLFF.

The chain carries TRBV6-5 and TRBJ2-7, with no clear D. This CDR3 spans 16 amino acids. V was clipped by 0 bases and J by 2 bases, with 14 bases between them. Germline V CDR1 and CDR2: MNHEY, SVGAGI. CDR3 DNA sequence: TGTGCCAGCAGTTACTCGAGATTGGCGGAGACCTACGAGCAGTACTTC. Protein: CASSYSRLAETYEQYF.

V is TRBV5-1 and J is TRBJ1-2; D is uncertain. The V end was cut by 4 bases, the J end by 4 bases, with 20 bases between. CDR1 and CDR2 (germline): SGHRS, YFSETQ. The CDR3 runs 16 residues. The CDR3: CASSPWAGQDIYGYTF. The DNA for the CDR3 is TGCGCCAGCAGCCCCTGGGCGGGCCAAGATATCTATGGCTACACCTTC.

This chain joins TRBV25-1 and TRBJ2-7, with TRBD2 identical over 11 bases. The CDR3 extends over 16 amino acids. After removal of 4 bases from V and 6 bases from J, the junction contained 11 bases not matched to a gene. Germline CDR1 is MGHDK and CDR2 is SYGVNS. CDR3 nucleotide sequence: TGTGCCAGCAGTGCTACTGACGGGCTAGCGGGAGGCGAGCAGTACTTC. As protein: CASSATDGLAGGEQYF.

The V call is TRBV14, the J call TRBJ1-4, with D possibly TRBD1 on 6 matching bases. There are 19 residues in the CDR3. V lost 1 base, J lost 6 bases, and 24 bases lay in between. CDR1 and CDR2 (germline): SGHDN, FVKESK. The CDR3 bases are TGTGCCAGCAGCCAAGCCTTGGACAGTCAAATTCGACGTTATGAAAAACTGTTTTTT. This encodes CASSQALDSQIRRYEKLFF.

The rearrangement uses TRBV6-5 and TRBJ1-1; D gene unclear. V was trimmed by 11 bases and J by 6 bases, leaving 22 bases between them. The CDR3 contains 14 residues. From germline, CDR1 is MNHEY and CDR2 SVGAGI. Written as DNA, the CDR3 is TGTGCCGTCAAACCCCGCCGGGGAATTGCTGAAGCTTTCTTT. Translated, it gives CAVKPRRGIAEAFF.

This chain links TRBV27 with TRBJ1-1, with D unclear. Between the trimmed V and J ends, which lost 6 bases and 1 base, there was a span of 6 bases. Germline V gene data show CDR1 as MNHEY and CDR2 as SMNVEV (reference sequence). The CDR3 spans 12 residues. The CDR3 DNA reads as TGTGCCAGCAGATCCTGGAACACTGAAGCTTTCTTT. Encoded protein: CASRSWNTEAFF.

Written as DNA, the CDR3 is TGTGCCAGCAGGCAGGGGGCCGATGGCTACACCTTC. Amino acid sequence: CASRQGADGYTF. V is TRBV2 and J is TRBJ1-2, with 8 positions matching TRBD1. CDR3 length equals 12 residues. Trimming at V came to 6 bases and at J to 6 bases, leaving 3 bases not matched to a gene. Germline loops: CDR1 SNHLY, CDR2 FYNNEI.

This clone has just a few counts. V gene TRBV7-8 combines with J gene TRBJ2-7; 9 bases are a match to TRBD2. Germline values: CDR1 SGHVS, CDR2 FQNEAQ. The CDR3 loop spans 14 amino acids. With V trimmed by 9 bases and J by 6 bases, 12 bases remained unmatched. The CDR3 protein is CASVGWASGIEQYF. The CDR3 DNA follows: TGTGCCAGTGTAGGGTGGGCTAGCGGGATCGAGCAGTACTTC.

The chain joins TRBV5-8 to TRBJ2-3; 7 nucleotides match TRBD2. Germline V gene lookup returns CDR1 SGHTS and CDR2 YDEGEE. Germline trimming cut 1 base from V and 2 bases from J; bases unmatched to any gene: 7. There are 16 residues in the CDR3. CDR3 sequence (DNA): TGTGCCAGCAGCTTGCCGGGGGGACCCACCACAGATACGCAGTATTTT. It specifies CASSLPGGPTTDTQYF.

CDR3 DNA sequence: TGTGCCAGCACCACGGCAGCGGGGCTGGAGACCCAGTACTTC. Residues: CASTTAAGLETQYF. This chain links TRBV11-2 with TRBJ2-5, with 7 bases lining up with TRBD2. Germline lookup yields CDR1 SGHAT and CDR2 FQNNGV. J gave up 5 bases and V 7 bases, and 10 bases lay outside the gene matches. The CDR3 is 14 amino acids. The entire variable domain, with the rest obtained from reference TRBV11-2 and TRBJ2-5, is as follows: EAGVAQSPRYKIIEKRQSVAFWCNPISGHATLYWYQQILGQGPKLLIQFQNNGVVDDSQLPKDRFSAERLKGVDSTLKIQPAKLEDSAVYLCASTTAAGLETQYFGPGTRLLVL.